The 22 T cell receptor beta chains below all came from one sample that was sequenced in a study of blood T cell repertoires in COVID-19. The method was immunoSEQ multiplex PCR; TCRdb's version includes in-frame clones alone and lacks a portion of them. Altogether 100,000 to 150,000 clones are present, roughly 82% being singletons, with the ten largest covering 9% to 13%. Sequencing was done on a sample of peripheral blood. Receptors were obtained from a human donor in a cohort sampled during active COVID-19.

This sequence joins TRBV5-1 and TRBJ2-6; no definite D call. The CDR3 consists of 15 residues. Germline V lookup: CDR1 SGHRS, CDR2 YFSETQ. V lost 0 bases, J lost 2 bases, and 6 bases lay in between. The CDR3 loop is CASSLEHAGANVLTF. CDR3 DNA: TGCGCCAGCAGCTTGGAACACGCTGGGGCCAACGTCCTGACTTTC.

The gene calls are TRBV5-1 and TRBJ1-4, with D possibly TRBD1 on 6 matching bases. Germline V lookup: CDR1 SGHRS, CDR2 YFSETQ. V lost 5 bases and J lost 5, with 13 bases in between. The CDR3 has 14 residues. The CDR3 region is CASRAGQLNEKLFF. Here the CDR3 DNA reads TGCGCCAGCAGGGCCGGACAGTTGAATGAAAAACTGTTTTTT.

This chain joins TRBV28 and TRBJ1-6; TRBD1 agrees at 7 bases. Germline CDR1 is MDHEN and CDR2 is SYDVKM. The CDR3 loop spans 18 amino acids. The J segment lost 0 bases and the V segment lost 4 bases, leaving 9 bases of the junction unmatched. The CDR3 DNA reads TGTGCCAGCAGTTCTGCCGGACAGGCGAGCTCCTATAATTCACCCCTCCACTTT. It encodes CASSSAGQASSYNSPLHF.

DNA for the CDR3: TGTGCCAGTAGTACTTTGCCCTACCCGCCTGAAGCTTTCTTT. This sequence encodes CASSTLPYPPEAFF. The chain joins TRBV19 to TRBJ1-1; D remains unclear. V gave up 4 bases and J gave up 6 bases, with 15 bases separating them. The germline gives CDR1 LNHDA, CDR2 SQIVND (reference sequence). This CDR3 has 14 amino acids.

The chain carries TRBV11-2 and TRBJ2-5; TRBD1 aligns across 9 bases. V dropped 1 base and J dropped 5; count of bases not matched to a gene: 5. Germline V gene sequence: CDR1 SGHAT, CDR2 FQNNGV. The length of the CDR3 is 15 residues. This CDR3 is CASSLGTGVGETQYF. As DNA, the CDR3 is TGTGCCAGCAGCTTAGGGACAGGGGTTGGGGAGACCCAGTACTTC.

The rearrangement uses TRBV11-2 and TRBJ2-7; 8 bases agree with TRBD2. J was trimmed by 0 bases and V by 5 bases; bases with no gene match: 15. CDR3 length equals 18 residues. CDR1 and CDR2 from the germline V gene are SGHAT and FQNNGV. CDR3 sequence (DNA): TGTGCCAGCAGCCCCCTTGCAGCTAGCGGGTCATCCTCCTACGAGCAGTACTTC. Its translation is CASSPLAASGSSSYEQYF.

The V call is TRBV5-6, the J call TRBJ1-1; a possible D gene is TRBD1 (6 bases). V dropped 0 bases and J dropped 1 base, with 13 bases sitting between them. The CDR3 runs to 16 residues. Germline loops: CDR1 SGHDT, CDR2 YYEEEE. CDR3 loop: CASSLVGTWQNTEAFF. The CDR3 coding sequence is TGTGCCAGCAGCTTGGTTGGGACATGGCAGAACACTGAAGCTTTCTTT.

J is TRBJ2-7 and V is TRBV7-2; D remains unclear. CDR3 length: 12 residues. The V gene's germline CDR1 is SGHTA and CDR2 FQGNSA. V gave up 5 bases and J gave up 0 bases, with 5 bases separating them. CDR3 sequence: CASSMSSYEQYF. CDR3 sequence (DNA): TGTGCCAGCAGCATGAGCTCCTACGAGCAGTACTTC.

The chain couples TRBV5-1 to TRBJ2-7; TRBD1 might be the D (7 bases). V shed 5 bases and J shed 0 bases, with 12 bases lying between them. Germline loops: CDR1 SGHRS, CDR2 YFSETQ. There are 14 residues in the CDR3. CDR3 protein: CASSSGGSSYEQYF. CDR3 in DNA: TGCGCCAGCAGTTCAGGGGGGAGCTCCTACGAGCAGTACTTC.

The chain carries TRBV6-2 or TRBV6-3 and TRBJ2-5, with 7 nucleotides matching TRBD2. Trimming at V came to 4 bases and at J to 2 bases, leaving 10 bases not matched to a gene. Looked up from germline, CDR1 is MNHEY and CDR2 is SVGEGT. This CDR3 contains 16 residues. CDR3 region: CASSFLWGGGQETQYF. CDR3 in DNA: TGTGCCAGCAGTTTCCTCTGGGGGGGAGGTCAAGAGACCCAGTACTTC.

This clone was seen only once. This chain uses TRBV19 with TRBJ1-5, with TRBD1 as a possible D gene (5 bases). Germline CDR1 reads LNHDA; CDR2 reads SQIVND (reference sequence). The V end lost 6 bases, the J end lost 4 bases, and 13 bases lay between the germline ends. CDR3 size: 14 residues. CDR3 nucleotide sequence: TGTGCCAGTAGGCCAGGGCCTTTTAATCAGCCCCAGCATTTT. Translation gives CASRPGPFNQPQHF.

The sample holds a few counts of this clone. V and J are TRBV6-2 or TRBV6-3 and TRBJ2-7; 7 nucleotides line up with TRBD2. From germline, CDR1 is MNHEY and CDR2 SVGEGT. Losses at the gene ends were 4 bases for V and 4 bases for J; bases not matched to a gene: 10. This CDR3 has 15 residues. The CDR3 loop reads CASSSPGLPRYEQYF. The CDR3 nucleotides are TGTGCCAGCAGTTCCCCGGGACTACCACGTTACGAGCAGTACTTC.

V gene TRBV5-1 combines with J gene TRBJ2-5; no clear D. The CDR3 is 13 amino acids. V shed 1 base and J shed 2 bases, with 6 bases lying between them. Germline assignment: CDR1 SGHRS and CDR2 YFSETQ. CDR3 bases: TGCGCCAGCAGCTTGACAGTTCAAGAGACCCAGTACTTC. Protein sequence: CASSLTVQETQYF.

This chain links TRBV6-5 with TRBJ1-2; D is unclear. Germline CDR1 reads MNHEY; CDR2 reads SVGAGI. The V gene lost 7 bases and the J gene lost 4 bases, with 7 bases spanning the gap. This CDR3 has 11 amino acids. CDR3 loop: CASISTYGYTF. CDR3 in DNA: TGTGCCAGCATTTCTACCTATGGCTACACCTTC.

The chain carries TRBV3-1 (or the pseudogene TRBV3-2) and TRBJ2-2, with a possible D match to TRBD2 (5 bases). CDR3 length: 14 amino acids. Per the germline V gene, CDR1 is LGHDT and CDR2 is YNNKEL (reference sequence). Trimming removed 6 bases from V and 1 base from J, with 9 bases in between. CDR3 sequence: CASSRTGNTGELFF. The DNA of the CDR3 is TGTGCCAGCAGTCGGACTGGGAACACCGGGGAGCTGTTTTTT.

The V and J genes are TRBV2 and TRBJ2-6; 8 bases fit TRBD1. The CDR3 loop spans 15 amino acids. CDR1 and CDR2 (germline): SNHLY, FYNNEI. The J segment lost 2 bases and the V segment lost 4 bases, leaving 1 base of the junction unmatched. The CDR3 region has the DNA TGTGCCAGCAGTGCAGGGGGCGCTGGGGCCAACGTCCTGACTTTC. Amino acids: CASSAGGAGANVLTF. Using reference TRBV2 and TRBJ2-6 for the parts outside the CDR3, the full variable domain is EPEVTQTPSHQVTQMGQEVILRCVPISNHLYFYWYRQILGQKVEFLVSFYNNEISEKSEIFDDQFSVERPDGSNFTLKIRSTKLEDSAMYFCASSAGGAGANVLTFGAGSRLTVL.

V usage is TRBV6-5 and J usage is TRBJ1-5; D not resolved. This CDR3 has 14 amino acids. Looked up from germline, CDR1 is MNHEY and CDR2 is SVGAGI. The germline V and J ends were trimmed by 2 bases and 7 bases, with 12 bases remaining between them. The CDR3 here is CASSYPVEGQPQHF. CDR3 nucleotides: TGTGCCAGCAGTTACCCCGTAGAGGGACAGCCCCAGCATTTT.

The V call is TRBV2, the J call TRBJ1-2; 8 positions match TRBD1. Germline V CDR1 and CDR2: SNHLY, FYNNEI. With 7 bases clipped from V and 4 bases from J, the junction kept 2 bases outside the gene matches. The CDR3 is made up of 12 amino acids. CDR3 nucleotides: TGTGCCAGCACGGACAGGGCCTATGGCTACACCTTC. Translation: CASTDRAYGYTF. Variable domain in full (rest from reference TRBV2 and TRBJ1-2): EPEVTQTPSHQVTQMGQEVILRCVPISNHLYFYWYRQILGQKVEFLVSFYNNEISEKSEIFDDQFSVERPDGSNFTLKIRSTKLEDSAMYFCASTDRAYGYTFGSGTRLTVV.

The chain links TRBV11-2 to TRBJ2-7, with D perhaps TRBD2 (5 bases). There are 13 residues in the CDR3. V lost 6 bases and J 5 bases, leaving 14 bases between the germline ends. Germline V gene sequence: CDR1 SGHAT, CDR2 FQNNGV. The CDR3 loop reads CASRGLAVHEQYF. CDR3 in DNA: TGTGCCAGCAGAGGTCTAGCCGTCCACGAGCAGTACTTC.

The chain recombines TRBV15 with TRBJ2-7, with 10 positions matching TRBD1. Germline V lookup: CDR1 LNHNV, CDR2 YYDKDF (reference sequence). CDR3 length equals 14 residues. The V segment lost 8 bases and the J segment 2 bases; nucleotides outside the gene matches: 6. CDR3 protein: CATRTGTGAYEQYF. The CDR3, as DNA: TGTGCCACCCGAACCGGGACAGGGGCCTACGAGCAGTACTTC.

The CDR3, as DNA: TGTGCCAGCAGTTATAACGGGGAAGAGCAGTACTTC. The encoded protein is CASSYNGEEQYF. The chain links TRBV6-5 to TRBJ2-7, with a tentative D call TRBD2 (5 bases). Trimming stripped 3 bases from V and 7 bases from J, with 10 bases between. This CDR3 comprises 12 residues. The germline V gene encodes CDR1 MNHEY and CDR2 SVGAGI.

The genes are TRBV10-3 and TRBJ1-1; tentative D call: TRBD1 (5 bases). This CDR3 region has 13 residues. CDR1 is ENHRY and CDR2 is SYGVKD in the germline V gene. The V and J ends lost 6 bases and 0 bases respectively, with 8 bases between them. In DNA form, the CDR3 reads TGTGCCATCAGAGACAGCATGAACACTGAAGCTTTCTTT. It codes for CAIRDSMNTEAFF.